This paragraph covers one TCR beta chain sequence. The V and J ends lost 5 bases and 1 base, in that order; junction bases with no gene match: 12. The CDR3 has 17 amino acids. Germline V gene data show CDR1 as SGHTA and CDR2 as FQGNSA. This specimen comes from a study of CD8 T cells in Susac syndrome. A quantity of roughly 0.5 to 1 ug RNA underwent reverse transcription using random hexamers. TCRdb reanalysed the immunoSEQ multiplex PCR reads using MiXCR and keeps one entry per CDR3 protein. The sample shows 150,000 to 200,000 distinct CDR3 sequences, approximately 95% of them seen only once. Sequencing was carried out using CD8+ T cells from PBMCs. This chain connects TRBV7-2 to TRBJ2-5, with TRBD2 matching 8 bases. This receptor was obtained from a human donor with multiple sclerosis. The CDR3 spells CASSPGASGRIQETQYF. CDR3 sequence (DNA): TGTGCCAGCAGCCCCGGGGCCAGCGGGAGAATCCAAGAGACCCAGTACTTC.